This T cell receptor beta chain stems from a study of T cells in Graves' hyperthyroidism and ophthalmopathy. V shed 3 bases, J shed 6 bases, and the junction held 13 bases outside the gene matches. CDR1 and CDR2 (germline): SGHTA, FQGNSA. The CDR3 runs to 17 residues. This clonotype was detected only once. What it binds is not known. Amplification of TCR beta CDR3 regions used RNA as the template. The TCR CDR3 was amplified in a first-round RT-PCR using the HTBI primer set. TCRdb independently ran MiXCR on the multiplex PCR reads; one entry per CDR3 protein. The profile shows tens of thousands of distinct CDR3 sequences, roughly 51% of them singletons. The study enrolled patients aged 18 to 65 with newly diagnosed hyperthyroidism of under 2 months' duration. Study observations and caveats: Peripheral blood also featured most of the thyroid clonotypes expanded above 0.001.

The receptor was derived from a man in his late teens or twenties with Graves' hyperthyroidism. Material: peripheral blood or thyroid tissue (not recorded which). The chain combines TRBV7-2 with TRBJ2-2; 7 nucleotides agree with TRBD1. CDR3 region: CASSFEGQGVFAGELFF. The CDR3 DNA reads TGTGCCAGCAGCTTCGAGGGGCAGGGGGTCTTCGCCGGGGAGCTGTTTTTT.